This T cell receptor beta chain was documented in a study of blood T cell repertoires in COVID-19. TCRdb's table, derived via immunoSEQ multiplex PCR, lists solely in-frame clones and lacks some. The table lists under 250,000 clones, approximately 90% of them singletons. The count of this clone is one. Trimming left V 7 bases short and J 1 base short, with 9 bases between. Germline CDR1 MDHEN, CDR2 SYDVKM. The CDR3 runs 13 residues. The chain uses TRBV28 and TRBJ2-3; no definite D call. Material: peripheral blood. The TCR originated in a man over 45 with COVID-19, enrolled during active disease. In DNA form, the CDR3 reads TGTGCCAGCATCTCCCTCCGCACAGATACGCAGTATTTT. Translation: CASISLRTDTQYF. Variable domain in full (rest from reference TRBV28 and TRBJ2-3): DVKVTQSSRYLVKRTGEKVFLECVQDMDHENMFWYRQDPGLGLRLIYFSYDVKMKEKGDIPEGYSVSREKKERFSLILESASTNQTSMYLCASISLRTDTQYFGPGTRLTVL.